What follows are 27 T cell receptor beta chains derived from one specimen sequenced in a study of blood T cell repertoires in COVID-19. Data came from immunoSEQ multiplex PCR; TCRdb stores just in-frame clones and leaves some out. This sample has around 100,000 clones, with about 92% found just once. Sequencing was performed on peripheral blood. These receptors originate from a man aged 50 to 60 with active COVID-19.

The V call is TRBV5-1, the J call TRBJ2-2, with a weak D call TRBD1 (5 bases). The CDR3 is made up of 16 amino acids. V lost 0 bases, J lost 3 bases, and 12 bases lay in between. Germline values: CDR1 SGHRS, CDR2 YFSETQ. CDR3 in DNA: TGCGCCAGCAGCTTGGGGCAGGGAAGGGACACCGGGGAGCTGTTTTTT. It specifies CASSLGQGRDTGELFF.

This rearrangement joins TRBV7-9 to TRBJ2-7; D is uncertain. The CDR3 has 16 amino acids. Germline V CDR1 and CDR2: SEHNR, FQNEAQ (reference sequence). Trimming left V 3 bases short and J 1 base short, with 16 bases between. The CDR3 is CASSLPPDDTSYEQYF. The CDR3 coding sequence is TGTGCCAGCAGCTTGCCCCCCGACGACACTTCCTACGAGCAGTACTTC.

The chain carries TRBV18 and TRBJ2-3; TRBD2 agrees at 12 bases. There are 16 residues in the CDR3. The V gene's germline CDR1 is KGHSH and CDR2 LQKENI. The ends lost 4 bases at V and 0 bases at J; junction bases unmatched: 2. The CDR3, as DNA: TGTGCCAGCTCACGAGGACTAGCGGGAAGCACAGATACGCAGTATTTT. Translating gives CASSRGLAGSTDTQYF. Full variable domain (missing parts from reference TRBV18 and TRBJ2-3): NAGVMQNPRHLVRRRGQEARLRCSPMKGHSHVYWYRQLPEEGLKFMVYLQKENIIDESGMPKERFSAEFPKEGPSILRIQQVVRGDSAAYFCASSRGLAGSTDTQYFGPGTRLTVL.

This sequence joins TRBV2 and TRBJ1-1; 8 bases fit TRBD1. J was trimmed by 5 bases and V by 6 bases; bases with no gene match: 11. Germline CDR1 and CDR2: SNHLY and FYNNEI. This CDR3 region has 15 residues. The CDR3 sequence is CASSADRGVRTEAFF. The CDR3 DNA reads as TGTGCCAGCAGCGCTGACAGGGGCGTACGGACTGAAGCTTTCTTT.

The chain joins TRBV6-2 or TRBV6-3 to TRBJ2-1; 8 nucleotides agree with TRBD2. The CDR3 runs to 13 residues. Germline V CDR1 and CDR2: MNHEY, SVGEGT. V lost 4 bases, J lost 14 bases, and 10 bases stayed unmatched. CDR3 sequence (DNA): TGTGCCAGCAGTTTGGCAAGCGGGAGTACCAAGTTCTTC. It specifies CASSLASGSTKFF.

This chain links TRBV5-6 with TRBJ1-6; the match to TRBD1 covers 7 bases. After removal of 4 bases from V and 7 bases from J, the junction contained 5 bases not matched to a gene. CDR1 is SGHDT and CDR2 is YYEEEE in the germline V gene. This CDR3 has 14 amino acids. In nucleotides, the CDR3 is TGTGCCAGCAGCCACAGGGGTCGGAATTCACCCCTCCACTTT. It is translated as CASSHRGRNSPLHF. Looking up the rest from reference TRBV5-6 and TRBJ1-6 gives the full variable domain: DAGVTQSPTHLIKTRGQQVTLRCSPKSGHDTVSWYQQALGQGPQFIFQYYEEEERQRGNFPDRFSGHQFPNYSSELNVNALLLGDSALYLCASSHRGRNSPLHFGNGTRLTVT.

The sample holds a few counts of this clone. V is TRBV2 and J is TRBJ1-6, with a weak D call TRBD1 (5 bases). This CDR3 is built from 14 residues. Trimming shortened V by 4 bases and J by 9 bases, and 13 bases separated the two germline ends. Germline CDR1 is SNHLY and CDR2 is FYNNEI. CDR3 in DNA: TGTGCCAGCAGTGTTAAAGGAGGGGTTTCACCCCTCCACTTT. Amino acid sequence: CASSVKGGVSPLHF. Variable domain in full (rest from reference TRBV2 and TRBJ1-6): EPEVTQTPSHQVTQMGQEVILRCVPISNHLYFYWYRQILGQKVEFLVSFYNNEISEKSEIFDDQFSVERPDGSNFTLKIRSTKLEDSAMYFCASSVKGGVSPLHFGNGTRLTVT.

This chain joins TRBV10-3 and TRBJ2-2, with 9 bases matching TRBD1. The CDR3 runs 15 residues. Germline V CDR1 and CDR2: ENHRY, SYGVKD. The J segment lost 3 bases and the V segment lost 10 bases, leaving 9 bases of the junction unmatched. CDR3 in amino acids: CATETGGMDTGELFF. As DNA, the CDR3 is TGTGCCACCGAAACAGGGGGCATGGACACCGGGGAGCTGTTTTTT.

DNA for the CDR3: TGTGCCAGCAGCCCATTTGGACACCGGCTAGCGGGAGAGTACAATGAGCAGTTCTTC. It yields the protein CASSPFGHRLAGEYNEQFF. The V call is TRBV7-6, the J call TRBJ2-1; 10 nucleotides align to TRBD2. The CDR3 is made up of 19 amino acids. The trim removed 5 bases at V and 4 bases at J, leaving 17 bases unmatched. Germline values: CDR1 SGHVS, CDR2 FNYEAQ.

V usage is TRBV20-1 and J usage is TRBJ1-2; the match to TRBD1 covers 7 bases. This CDR3 has 11 amino acids. Germline values: CDR1 DFQATT, CDR2 SNEGSKA (reference sequence). With V trimmed by 6 bases and J by 7 bases, 5 bases remained unmatched. The CDR3 sequence: CSASTGVGYTF. The CDR3 nucleotides are TGCAGTGCCAGTACAGGGGTTGGCTACACCTTC.

This clone was seen a few times. The chain carries TRBV19 and TRBJ1-1, with a possible D match to TRBD1 (6 bases). This CDR3 is built from 14 residues. The V gene lost 5 bases and the J gene lost 5 bases, with 15 bases spanning the gap. Per the germline V gene, CDR1 is LNHDA and CDR2 is SQIVND (reference sequence). CDR3 region: CASSSRTEFTEAFF. DNA for the CDR3: TGTGCCAGTAGTTCCCGGACAGAATTTACTGAAGCTTTCTTT.

V and J are TRBV9 and TRBJ2-2, with 7 bases that match TRBD2. V lost 0 bases to trimming and J lost 5 bases; unmatched junction nucleotides: 7. This CDR3 has 16 residues. Germline CDR1 is SGDLS and CDR2 is YYNGEE. CDR3 bases: TGTGCCAGCAGCGTAGGAGGAGCGGGGTGGACCGGGGAGCTGTTTTTT. Translation: CASSVGGAGWTGELFF.

The chain recombines TRBV10-3 with TRBJ1-5, with D perhaps TRBD1 (5 bases). This CDR3 comprises 12 residues. Germline loops: CDR1 ENHRY, CDR2 SYGVKD. V lost 11 bases, J lost 3 bases, and 11 bases lay in between. In nucleotides, the CDR3 is TGTGCCGTTCAAGGGGTCAATCAGCCCCAGCATTTT. Translating it yields CAVQGVNQPQHF.

This chain links TRBV7-2 with TRBJ2-1; unclear D gene. CDR3 size: 14 residues. Per germline, CDR1 SGHTA and CDR2 FQGNSA. V gave up 5 bases and J gave up 6 bases, with 14 bases separating them. CDR3 residues: CASSTRYMGNEQFF. The CDR3 DNA follows: TGTGCCAGCAGCACCAGGTACATGGGCAATGAGCAGTTCTTC.

This chain uses TRBV5-1 with TRBJ2-7; D is uncertain. V shed 7 bases and J shed 3 bases, with 2 bases lying between them. Germline loops: CDR1 SGHRS, CDR2 YFSETQ. This CDR3 is built from 9 residues. The CDR3 DNA reads TGCGCCAGCCGCTACGAGCAGTACTTC. It encodes CASRYEQYF.

The rearrangement links TRBV7-6 to TRBJ2-1; TRBD2 might be the D (6 bases). CDR1 is SGHVS, CDR2 FNYEAQ, per germline. V was pared by 1 base and J by 1 base, with 8 bases between. The CDR3 sequence is 15 residues long. As DNA, the CDR3 is TGTGCCAGCAGCTTAGGCGGGATTTCCTACAATGAGCAGTTCTTC. Protein: CASSLGGISYNEQFF.

In DNA, the CDR3 is TGTGCTAGTGGTTTGGAGGGAGTACCCGAGACCCAGTACTTC. Translated: CASGLEGVPETQYF. The genes are TRBV12-5 and TRBJ2-5, with D tentatively TRBD2 (5 bases). Per the germline V gene, CDR1 is LGHNT and CDR2 is FRNRAP. The CDR3 contains 14 residues. V was shortened by 1 base and J by 5 bases, with 11 bases between the two germline ends.

This rearrangement joins TRBV19 to TRBJ1-5; maybe TRBD1 (5 bases). This CDR3 has 13 residues. Germline assignment: CDR1 LNHDA and CDR2 SQIVND (reference sequence). Trimming removed 7 bases from V and 7 bases from J, with 14 bases in between. This CDR3 reads CASTSGLQQPQHF. CDR3 in DNA: TGTGCCAGTACCTCAGGGCTCCAGCAGCCCCAGCATTTT.

The chain combines TRBV5-8 with TRBJ2-7, with 8 nucleotides matching TRBD1. Germline values: CDR1 SGHTS, CDR2 YDEGEE. The V segment lost 0 bases and the J segment 5 bases; nucleotides outside the gene matches: 4. The CDR3 extends over 14 amino acids. CDR3 DNA: TGTGCCAGCAGCTTGGGACAGGGGTTAGACGAGCAGTACTTC. Its protein product is CASSLGQGLDEQYF.

The V call is TRBV19, the J call TRBJ2-3; D may be TRBD2 (6 bases). The CDR3 length is 15 residues. From germline, CDR1 is LNHDA and CDR2 SQIVND (reference sequence). The V end lost 3 bases, the J end lost 0 bases, and 10 bases lay between the germline ends. The CDR3 here is CASSMRGASTDTQYF. As DNA, the CDR3 is TGTGCCAGTAGTATGCGCGGGGCTAGCACAGATACGCAGTATTTT.

This sequence joins TRBV28 and TRBJ2-2; 10 bases fit TRBD2. CDR1 MDHEN and CDR2 SYDVKM come from the germline V gene. With V trimmed by 5 bases and J by 3 bases, 6 bases remained unmatched. The CDR3 loop spans 16 amino acids. The chain's CDR3 is CASSSAAGGHTGELFF. For the CDR3, the DNA is TGTGCCAGCAGTAGCGCAGCGGGAGGGCACACCGGGGAGCTGTTTTTT.

This chain uses TRBV21-1 with TRBJ2-7; TRBD2, as called in the table, went unchecked against the DNA. TRBV21-1 is a pseudogene locus. CDR3 size: 17 residues. CDR3 loop: CASTWQQSGRGSYEQYF. The CDR3 coding sequence is TGTGCCAGCACCTGGCAGCAAAGCGGGAGAGGCTCCTACGAGCAGTACTTC.

This chain joins TRBV23-1 and TRBJ1-5; 10 nucleotides align to TRBD1. TRBV23-1 is given ORF status, its function remaining uncertain. Trimming at V came to 5 bases and at J to 4 bases, leaving 5 bases not matched to a gene. The CDR3 has 15 amino acids. The CDR3 spells CASSTRTGGNQPQHF. DNA of the CDR3: TGCGCCAGCAGTACCCGGACAGGGGGGAATCAGCCCCAGCATTTT.

The rearrangement joins TRBV14 to TRBJ1-4; no firm D call. The V and J ends lost 3 bases and 2 bases respectively, with 7 bases between them. The V gene's germline CDR1 is SGHDN and CDR2 FVKESK. The CDR3 has 14 residues. CDR3 in amino acids: CASSHELTNEKLFF. The CDR3 DNA sequence: TGTGCCAGCAGCCACGAGCTGACTAATGAAAAACTGTTTTTT.

The chain joins TRBV20-1 to TRBJ2-3; D gene uncertain. Germline V gene sequence: CDR1 DFQATT, CDR2 SNEGSKA (reference sequence). Trimming removed 3 bases from V and 4 bases from J, with 5 bases in between. The CDR3 extends over 11 amino acids. CDR3 coding DNA: TGCAGTGCTAGCTCGGCAGATACGCAGTATTTT. This codes for CSASSADTQYF.

This rearrangement joins TRBV5-1 to TRBJ2-5; D unresolved. Germline CDR1 and CDR2: SGHRS and YFSETQ. Trimming removed 4 bases from V and 0 bases from J, with 7 bases in between. There are 13 residues in the CDR3. The CDR3 DNA is TGCGCCAGCAGCAGGAGTGACCAAGAGACCCAGTACTTC. Its protein is CASSRSDQETQYF.

This chain links TRBV6-5 with TRBJ2-7, with a tentative D call TRBD1 (6 bases). The germline V and J ends were trimmed by 0 bases and 2 bases, with 8 bases remaining between them. The CDR3 runs 14 residues. CDR1 and CDR2 from the germline V gene are MNHEY and SVGAGI. The chain's CDR3 is CASSYSRGPYEQYF. CDR3 in DNA: TGTGCCAGCAGTTACTCCAGGGGCCCCTACGAGCAGTACTTC.